This T cell receptor (beta chain) was identified during a study of technical replicates of blood from a few donors (dated by TCRdb to the late 2010s). Remarks on this clone: Its antigen is still unknown. The sample holds no much larger clone one base away, and base qualities are not on file.

CDR1 and CDR2 (SSHAT, FNYEAQ) derive from the germline V gene (reference sequence). The V end loses 1 base and the J end loses 4 bases, and a stretch of 11 bases separates them. There are 15 amino acids in the CDR3, from cysteine to phenylalanine inclusive. Kept here is only the CDR3 DNA, which spans 45 bases and is read in frame from base 1. Library method: the immunoSEQ multiplex PCR assay. Imported from immuneACCESS, the table was reduced by TCRdb to in-frame sequences with V and J called. These copies leave out some clones; in studies compared against another copy, an unresolved V gene accounts for under half, and the cause of the remainder is not known. The sample contains 79,000 or so clones, around 90% of them found a single time. Roughly 0.37% of the sample is held by the ten biggest clonotypes.

This TCR was sampled from a human donor in good health. The sample comprised T cells isolated from PBMCs. Recombination linked TRBV7-7 to TRBJ2-1; a confident D gene designation cannot be given. The DNA sequence reads TGTGCCAGCAGCTTAGGACCAACTAATTACAATGAGCAGTTCTTC. Protein translation: CASSLGPTNYNEQFF.